This section outlines one T cell receptor (beta chain) sequence together with its context. Clones were read by immunoSEQ multiplex PCR, and TCRdb kept only the in-frame ones, dropping some. Among approximately 4,200 clones listed, approximately 84% were seen once. The data belong to a study of chemoradiotherapy in HPV16-positive cancers. This TCR came from a human donor with HPV-associated anogenital cancer. The input for sequencing was tumor tissue, taken from a patient who underwent chemoradiotherapy.

CDR3 in amino acids: CASSLRQGGTGELFF. The DNA of the CDR3 is TGTGCCAGCAGCTTACGACAGGGCGGGACCGGGGAGCTGTTTTTT. The rearrangement uses TRBV7-7 and TRBJ2-2, with 7 bases fitting TRBD1. This CDR3 has 15 residues. V shed 2 bases and J 5 bases; nucleotides not matched to a gene: 5. CDR1 SSHAT and CDR2 FNYEAQ come from the germline V gene (reference sequence).